This T cell receptor beta chain was identified in a study of cytomegalovirus exposure and HLA in healthy donors (dated by TCRdb to about 2017). As for the study more broadly: An earlier analysis of roughly 500 of the donors reported roughly 270 Gb of sequence data and 100 million to 140 million unique TCR beta sequences from roughly 180 million T cells. Roughly 300 gigabases of sequencing data and around 87 million unique TCR sequences were included in an early release covering about 600 HLA-typed donors. HLA typing covered class I and class II loci at four-digit resolution. In addition to the first cohort of 666 subjects, a separate validation cohort of 130 or so different subjects was used. In a later genetic analysis, genome-wide SNP genotypes for about three fifths of the roughly 670 donors were used, and that subset was treated as a discovery cohort. All discovery cohort repertoires had been generated using a single sequencing platform. Donor age, sex, ethnicity and CMV serostatus were collected together with the repertoire data. Typing coverage varied by locus: about 629-630 donors for A, B, C, DRB1 and DQB1; 522 for DQA1; approximately 570 for DPA1; under 490 for DPB1. The study used immunosequencing to profile the T cell repertoires of about 670 subjects and linked those repertoires to cytomegalovirus serostatus. To study patterns of TCR occurrence, a later analysis re-analyzed previously published TCR beta repertoires from 600 to 750 donors and added high-resolution HLA genotyping. To decide whether each TCR beta V gene segment behaved as functional or pseudogenic, an earlier analysis of 587 of the donors relied on high-throughput TCR beta sequencing. Rather than drawing on any new phenotypic data, the later analysis identified candidate immune exposures from TCR beta sequences and the way those sequences occurred across donors. High-throughput TCR immunosequencing, statistical association of individual TCRs with disease status, and machine learning were combined to predict cytomegalovirus infection status. Across about 380 genotyped donors of the cohort, an average of roughly 200,000 unique TCR beta nucleotide sequences per donor were sequenced, and about a sixth of those sequences were non-productive. Of the 300 to 500 genotyped donors, more than 75% were placed in the genetic ancestry cluster associated with self-reported Caucasian donors. The study aimed to test whether signatures of past pathogen exposure could be identified by cataloging public T cell receptors. Several DR-DQ haplotypes were handled as single units for association and clustering because linkage in the cohort was strong. Overall results and qualifications from the work: For the cohort, immune exposure information was limited to CMV serostatus. In both the original and validation cohorts, the classifier was reported to diagnose cytomegalovirus status with high specificity and sensitivity. It was suggested by the authors that the approach could potentially be generalized to other disease states and immunological phenotypes. The presence/absence analyses assumed that sequencing depth was roughly uniform across donors, and that assumption may not be true. Because counts were too low, seventeen rarely observed V segments, including chromosome 9 orphons, were left out of the earlier analysis of 500 to 650 of the donors. In vitro tests confirmed that a few of the cytomegalovirus-associated TCR beta chains recognize cytomegalovirus antigens. HLA typing was unavailable for some donors at each locus, so association tests used only the typed subset. Correlated functional status among segregating V segments might reflect linkage disequilibrium, but an unknown experimental factor could not be ruled out. A further reported finding was that TCR beta sequences accurately predicted the HLA-A and HLA-B alleles for most subjects in the first cohort. A later analysis reported that several top co-occurrence clusters appeared linked to parvovirus B19, influenza, CMV and Epstein-Barr virus. A total of roughly 160 TCR beta chains were listed by the study as associated with cytomegalovirus. Strong co-occurrence of HLA alleles, especially DR and DQ, made assigning TCR associations to individual alleles difficult. Specific HLA alleles were associated with 15,000 to 20,000 TCR beta sequences at a false discovery rate of 0.05 in a later analysis. In an earlier analysis of several hundred of the donors, most TCR beta V segments were observed in productive rearrangements about 90% or about 30% of the time, broadly matching IMGT annotations. In a later genetic analysis, fewer N-insertions in productive TCRs were reported among donors in an Asian-associated ancestry cluster than the roughly 640-donor mean. In a later analysis, HLA-associated TCR beta chains were found to be more clonally expanded and to have lower generation probabilities than equally common non-associated chains. Some IMGT-functional V segments, including TRBV6-2 and TRBV6-3, could not be told apart with the 87-base-pair reads, so those segments were excluded. While some public TCRs were present in many individuals, most TCR sequences turned up only very rarely across donors. A cluster of highly shared sequence variants was judged likely to represent a technical artifact of the sequencing pipeline. Only TCR beta chains were sequenced in this cohort, and the absence of alpha or paired-chain data limited detectable features. V-gene and J-gene trimming of TCR beta chains was associated with a missense DCLRE1C variant in a later genetic analysis, and the association was replicated in an independent cohort. In a later analysis, TCR association rates were found to vary across HLA loci, with the most associated TCRs seen for DRB1 alleles and the fewest for HLA-C alleles. Most CMV-associated TCR beta chains appeared to be HLA-restricted in a later analysis, and the HLA associations seemed to be driven largely by CMV exposure.

The germline V gene specifies SGHRS as CDR1 and YFSETQ as CDR2. V loses 0 bases, J loses 4 bases, and the germline ends lie 13 bases apart. The CDR3 has 15 amino acids, counting the end cysteine and phenylalanine. The entry retains the CDR3 DNA only, 45 bases that are in frame from base 1. This clone showed up just once. Which antigen it targets is not known. Per-base qualities were not stored, and no clone one base away is much larger. In total, over 600 healthy bone marrow donors made up the cohort. At the time of sampling, all cohort members were nominally healthy, though unrecorded immune exposures were likely present. The donor tested CMV seronegative, placing the donor among the 350 or so seronegative members of the cohort. A peripheral blood sample was provided by each donor, and peripheral blood mononuclear cells were used for TCR beta sequencing. The Qiagen DNeasy Blood Extraction Kit was used to extract genomic DNA from the blood cell samples.

The library was prepared using the immunoSEQ multiplex PCR assay. A mixture of 60 forward primers for TCR Vbeta segments and 13 reverse primers for TCR Jbeta segments was used in the multiplex PCR. The CDR3 region of rearranged TCR beta genes was amplified from genomic DNA by a multiplex PCR assay. The Illumina HiSeq System was used to sequence the amplified TCR beta libraries as 87-base-pair reads. The authors processed their data as follows. In a later analysis, some 80 million unique TCR beta chains were counted across the approximately 640 repertoires, and roughly 11 million of these chains were shared by at least two donors. Raw reads were error-corrected and collapsed into unique sequences with a nearest-neighbor algorithm that merged closely related sequences to remove PCR and sequencing errors. Alignment of CDR3 sequences to IMGT reference sequences was used to assign V, D and J gene segments. For a sequence to be retained, a match of at least six nucleotides was required to both a V gene segment and a J gene segment. Rearrangements were classified as productive when the CDR3 lacked stop codons and remained in frame with V and J, and all other rearrangements were classified as non-productive. Following IMGT convention, CDR3 was defined as the stretch from the second conserved V-encoded cysteine up to the conserved J-encoded phenylalanine. In an earlier analysis of approximately 590 of the donors, sequences lacking an unambiguous match to a single V gene segment were excluded. In an earlier analysis of about 590 of the donors, a V segment was called functional when productive rearrangements were above 56.7%, and segregating when the standard deviation between donors exceeded 5%. A statistical classification framework was developed to diagnose cytomegalovirus status using the catalog of TCR beta chain sequences. A later analysis assigned V and J genes by comparing TCR nucleotide sequences with IMGT/GENE-DB human TR gene sequences. A later analysis assigned CDR3 sequences and most-parsimonious VDJ recombination scenarios with the TCRdist pipeline. A later analysis defined each TCR beta chain by its CDR3 amino acid sequence plus V-gene family, and excluded reads lacking a unique V-gene family. To address suspected cross-contamination and a sequencing artifact, a later analysis removed a few hundred highly shared, low-generation-probability nucleotide sequences. In a later analysis, a clonal expansion index was calculated for each public chain from normalized within-repertoire ranks of inferred template counts. A later analysis computed generation probabilities with a VDJ recombination model fitted to out-of-frame rearrangements, and checked the results against IGoR. Hypergeometric tests were used in a later analysis to score TCR-TCR, TCR-HLA and TCR-CMV co-occurrence, with a repertoire-size bias correction applied to the TCR pairs. In a later analysis, false discovery rates were estimated by permuting HLA or CMV assignments 20 times. A later analysis grouped co-occurring TCRs with DBSCAN, adding TCRdist sequence similarity when clustering within HLA-allele-positive subsets. Co-occurrence clustering excluded repertoires with fewer than 30,000 or more than 120,000 public chains, plus five with anomalous nucleotide sharing. The table was pulled from immuneACCESS by TCRdb, which kept in-frame rearrangements only. Such tables lose some clones; where checked, under half of the loss comes from unresolved V genes, and the rest has no known cause. The V and J calls and clone size are taken from that table; D and trimming were inferred from the DNA. Here the sample has under 200,000 clones; over 70% occur a single time. Together, the top ten hold 5% to 7% of the sample.

Sequenced: PBMCs. The sequence was obtained from a man aged 35-49 years in good health and CMV-seronegative. The chain links TRBV5-1 with TRBJ2-5; tentative D gene TRBD1, with 6 bases matching. The CDR3 has the sequence CASSLGVGRGETQYF. Here is the DNA: TGCGCCAGCAGCTTGGGAGTTGGCAGGGGAGAGACCCAGTACTTC.